These 3 T cell receptor beta chains share one sample of origin, sequenced in a study of early stage breast cancer tumors. Sequencing was performed with immunoSEQ multiplex PCR; in TCRdb, only in-frame clones are kept and a portion is missing. The sample includes about 9,500 clones, around 71% of them seen just once. The sequencing input was breast tumor tissue. The source is a person aged 45 to 60 with breast cancer.

By sample share, this clone is medium-sized. The chain employs TRBV19 and TRBJ1-5; the D is unclear. Germline values: CDR1 LNHDA, CDR2 SQIVND (reference sequence). Trimming left V 3 bases short and J 3 bases short, with 6 bases between. The length of the CDR3 is 13 residues. CDR3 DNA: TGTGCCAGTAGTATCCAGGTCAATCAGCCCCAGCATTTT. It codes for CASSIQVNQPQHF.

This CDR3 reads CASSVPGQGGNTIYF. For the CDR3, the DNA is TGTGCCAGCAGTGTACCGGGACAGGGAGGAAACACCATATATTTT. The V and J genes are TRBV6-6 and TRBJ1-3, with 9 bases lining up with TRBD1. The germline CDR1 and CDR2 sequences are MNHNY and SVGAGI (reference sequence). The CDR3 contains 15 residues. Trimming removed 5 bases from V and 4 bases from J; junction bases left unmatched: 6.

The V and J genes are TRBV29-1 and TRBJ1-5, with a tentative D call TRBD1 (6 bases). The CDR3 covers 12 residues. V dropped 6 bases and J dropped 5 bases, with 11 bases sitting between them. Germline lookup yields CDR1 SQVTM and CDR2 ANQGSEA. In DNA form, the CDR3 reads TGCAGCGTACAGGGATCGGATCAGCCCCAGCATTTT. Its translation: CSVQGSDQPQHF.